The 22 T cell receptor beta chains below were found in one sample sequenced in a study of blood T cell repertoires in COVID-19. The data were produced by immunoSEQ multiplex PCR, yet TCRdb's version contains in-frame clones alone and is incomplete. In the table there are 150,000 to 200,000 clones, approximately 80% of which are singletons. The specimen sequenced was peripheral blood. These receptors came from a woman aged 40 to 50 with COVID-19, enrolled during active disease.

The J gene is TRBJ2-1, the V gene TRBV28; D is ambiguous. The CDR3 has 15 residues. Germline V gives CDR1 MDHEN, CDR2 SYDVKM. V was shortened by 2 bases and J by 4 bases, with 12 bases between the two germline ends. The CDR3 loop is CASSLRGPLYNEQFF. The CDR3, as DNA: TGTGCCAGCAGTTTAAGAGGCCCCTTATACAATGAGCAGTTCTTC.

Regarding this clone: This CDR3 is also generated by other DNA sequences in the sample. V is TRBV6-5 and J is TRBJ1-1; D ambiguous. In germline, CDR1 is MNHEY, CDR2 SVGAGI. Trimming shortened V by 6 bases and J by 1 base, and 6 bases separated the two germline ends. The CDR3 runs to 12 residues. The CDR3 DNA reads TGTGCCAGCAGCCGGAGGAACACTGAAGCTTTCTTT. It is translated as CASSRRNTEAFF.

The chain is built from TRBV12-3 or TRBV12-4 and TRBJ1-2, with TRBD1 as a possible D gene (5 bases). This CDR3 is 13 amino acids long. The germline V and J ends were trimmed by 5 bases and 10 bases, with 17 bases remaining between them. The CDR3 spells CASSETRQGAYTF. The CDR3 DNA is TGTGCCAGCAGTGAGACCCGGCAGGGTGCCTACACCTTC.

This clone was counted between two and nine times. V and J are TRBV29-1 and TRBJ1-6; 8 bases line up with TRBD1. Germline assignment: CDR1 SQVTM and CDR2 ANQGSEA. CDR3 length: 14 amino acids. With V trimmed by 7 bases and J by 8 bases, 10 bases remained unmatched. CDR3 sequence reads: CSARDRLKDSPLHF. The CDR3 nucleotides read TGCAGCGCCCGGGACAGGTTAAAGGATTCACCCCTCCACTTT.

The gene calls are TRBV18 and TRBJ2-7; 9 positions agree with TRBD1. CDR1 is KGHSH, CDR2 LQKENI, per germline. The V segment lost 2 bases and the J segment 5 bases; nucleotides outside the gene matches: 7. The CDR3 length is 15 residues. CDR3 sequence: CASSPTGTGRNEQYF. Written as DNA, the CDR3 is TGTGCCAGCTCACCAACCGGGACAGGGAGGAACGAGCAGTACTTC.

This chain links TRBV6-1 with TRBJ1-1; D ambiguous. Germline CDR1 is MNHNS and CDR2 is SASEGT. V dropped 2 bases and J dropped 7 bases, with 5 bases sitting between them. This CDR3 region has 11 residues. For the CDR3, the DNA is TGTGCCAGCAGTGAAAATATTGAAGCTTTCTTT. Translated, it gives CASSENIEAFF.

The chain has TRBV28 and TRBJ1-5; D is undetermined. With 4 bases removed from V and 5 bases from J, the gap between germline ends came to 6 bases. The CDR3 is 12 amino acids. CDR1 MDHEN and CDR2 SYDVKM come from the germline V gene. CDR3 coding DNA: TGTGCCAGCAGTTCCCAGGATCAGCCCCAGCATTTT. It encodes CASSSQDQPQHF.

The chain links TRBV21-1 to TRBJ2-1; TRBD2 reflects the table's D call only, with no check against the DNA. TRBV21-1 is reported as a pseudogene. This CDR3 region has 15 residues. The CDR3 region has the DNA TGTGCCAGCAGCAAAGTCCCCGGGACTAGCGATGAGCAGTTCTTC. It translates to CASSKVPGTSDEQFF.

This clone was seen only once. J is TRBJ2-1 and V is TRBV19; 9 bases agree with TRBD2. With V trimmed by 4 bases and J by 1 base, 11 bases remained unmatched. Germline V gives CDR1 LNHDA, CDR2 SQIVND (reference sequence). This CDR3 comprises 18 residues. The chain's CDR3 is CASSNPWVAGASYNEQFF. Here the CDR3 DNA reads TGTGCCAGTAGTAACCCTTGGGTAGCGGGAGCTTCCTACAATGAGCAGTTCTTC.

V usage is TRBV5-1 and J usage is TRBJ2-5; TRBD1 is a possible D gene (6 bases). Trimming shortened V by 4 bases and J by 3 bases, and 10 bases separated the two germline ends. Germline CDR1 is SGHRS and CDR2 is YFSETQ. The CDR3 runs 13 residues. CDR3 in amino acids: CASSDGQKETQYF. In DNA, the CDR3 is TGCGCCAGCAGCGACGGACAGAAAGAGACCCAGTACTTC.

The chain joins TRBV7-2 to TRBJ2-7, with 9 positions matching TRBD1. The length of the CDR3 is 15 residues. CDR1 SGHTA and CDR2 FQGNSA come from the germline V gene. V shed 4 bases, J shed 1 base, and the junction held 5 bases outside the gene matches. This chain's CDR3 is CASSSTGGRSYEQYF. The CDR3 nucleotides read TGTGCCAGCAGCTCTACAGGGGGCCGGTCCTACGAGCAGTACTTC.

The chain recombines TRBV9 with TRBJ2-2, with no clear D. The CDR3 sequence is 14 residues long. The V gene lost 4 bases and the J gene lost 0 bases, with 7 bases spanning the gap. Per germline, CDR1 SGDLS and CDR2 YYNGEE. The CDR3 DNA sequence: TGTGCCAGCAGCAAGAGAGCGAACACCGGGGAGCTGTTTTTT. This encodes CASSKRANTGELFF. Variable domain in full (rest from reference TRBV9 and TRBJ2-2): DSGVTQTPKHLITATGQRVTLRCSPRSGDLSVYWYQQSLDQGLQFLIQYYNGEERAKGNILERFSAQQFPDLHSELNLSSLELGDSALYFCASSKRANTGELFFGEGSRLTVL.

The CDR3 region is CSVPTGVNGYTF. The DNA of the CDR3 is TGCAGCGTGCCGACAGGGGTAAATGGCTACACCTTC. The V call is TRBV29-1, the J call TRBJ1-2; TRBD1 aligns across 8 bases. J was trimmed by 6 bases and V by 6 bases; bases with no gene match: 6. Per the germline V gene, CDR1 is SQVTM and CDR2 is ANQGSEA. The CDR3 sequence is 12 residues long.

The J gene is TRBJ1-6, the V gene TRBV6-5, with D maybe TRBD1 (6 bases). V was cut by 11 bases and J by 7 bases, with 21 bases left in between. CDR3 length: 15 residues. Per the germline V gene, CDR1 is MNHEY and CDR2 is SVGAGI. The CDR3 is CAAMTVGRGNSPLHF. The DNA of the CDR3 is TGTGCCGCCATGACAGTGGGCAGGGGAAATTCACCCCTCCACTTT.

The chain recombines TRBV5-1 with TRBJ2-2, with 8 bases lining up with TRBD1. Germline CDR1 SGHRS, CDR2 YFSETQ. The trim removed 5 bases at V and 0 bases at J, leaving 0 bases unmatched. CDR3 size: 14 residues. CDR3 bases: TGCGCCAGCAGGGGACAGGCGAACACCGGGGAGCTGTTTTTT. Translating gives CASRGQANTGELFF.

V gene TRBV7-3 combines with J gene TRBJ1-2; 7 bases line up with TRBD1. The CDR3 runs to 14 residues. In germline, CDR1 is SGHTA, CDR2 FQGTGA. Losses at the gene ends were 5 bases for V and 0 bases for J; bases not matched to a gene: 3. The CDR3 region has the DNA TGTGCCAGCAGCCCCAGGGGGGCTAACTATGGCTACACCTTC. Translation: CASSPRGANYGYTF.

This sequence joins TRBV24-1 and TRBJ1-1, with 9 bases fitting TRBD1. Germline loops: CDR1 KGHDR, CDR2 SFDVKD. Germline trimming cut 1 base from V and 5 bases from J; bases unmatched to any gene: 4. This CDR3 is built from 15 residues. The CDR3 DNA reads TGTGCCACCAGTGATTTCGGGACAGGGCGTACTGAAGCTTTCTTT. Protein: CATSDFGTGRTEAFF.

The genes are TRBV7-9 and TRBJ2-7; weak D call: TRBD1 (7 bases). The V gene's germline CDR1 is SEHNR and CDR2 FQNEAQ (reference sequence). Between the trimmed V and J ends, which lost 5 bases and 6 bases, there was a span of 14 bases. This CDR3 is built from 13 residues. The chain's CDR3 is CASSRAGGGEQYF. CDR3 DNA: TGTGCCAGCAGCAGAGCAGGGGGAGGCGAGCAGTACTTC.

CDR3 DNA sequence: TGTGCCAGCAGAACACCGGGACAGGGGACCCACGAGCAGTACTTC. It translates to CASRTPGQGTHEQYF. This chain uses TRBV28 with TRBJ2-7; 10 bases match TRBD1. The CDR3 length is 15 residues. The germline V gene has CDR1 MDHEN and CDR2 SYDVKM. V lost 6 bases, J lost 5 bases, and 10 bases stayed unmatched.

The chain joins TRBV28 to TRBJ2-2, with D perhaps matching TRBD2 (5 bases). This CDR3 comprises 12 residues. The V gene's germline CDR1 is MDHEN and CDR2 SYDVKM. V was shortened by 9 bases and J by 9 bases, with 14 bases between the two germline ends. The CDR3 reads CASLGRSRELFF. CDR3 coding DNA: TGTGCCAGTTTGGGGAGATCCAGGGAGCTGTTTTTT.

The chain couples TRBV19 to TRBJ1-1, with TRBD1 as a possible D gene (5 bases). CDR1 LNHDA and CDR2 SQIVND come from the germline V gene (reference sequence). The CDR3 runs to 13 residues. V lost 3 bases and J lost 2, with 7 bases in between. The CDR3 spells CASSIRANTEAFF. In DNA form, the CDR3 reads TGTGCCAGTAGTATCAGGGCAAACACTGAAGCTTTCTTT.

This clone was recorded a few times. This sequence joins TRBV5-1 and TRBJ1-2; D is perhaps TRBD1 (6 bases). The germline gives CDR1 SGHRS, CDR2 YFSETQ. V lost 4 bases and J lost 4, with 14 bases in between. CDR3 length: 14 amino acids. This CDR3 reads CASSPGVGVYGYTF. The DNA of the CDR3 is TGCGCCAGCAGCCCAGGGGTTGGTGTCTATGGCTACACCTTC.